This TCR beta chain is drawn from a study of radiotherapy plus CTLA-4 blockade in lung cancer. Findings and caveats of the study: The best predictor of response was reported to be early blood T cell clone dynamics, with interferon-beta. Tumor-derived TCR clones expanded in blood after radiotherapy plus ipilimumab.

Germline loops: CDR1 MDHEN, CDR2 SYDVKM. V shed 4 bases and J shed 8 bases, with 23 bases lying between them. This CDR3 has 16 residues. Receiving focal radiation plus CTLA-4 blockade with ipilimumab were patients who had chemo-refractory metastatic non-small-cell lung cancer. Profiled with immunoSEQ multiplex PCR; TCRdb holds only in-frame clones, not every one. The table includes more than 90,000 clones, around 88% detected once. With respect to this clone: Its target is not known.

The sequences come from peripheral blood, collected from a patient treated with radiotherapy plus ipilimumab. The chain couples TRBV28 to TRBJ1-2; D might be TRBD1 (5 bases). This TCR came from a human donor with non-small cell lung cancer that progressed on radiotherapy plus ipilimumab. CDR3 region: CASSSPRDGRLRGYTF. In nucleotides, the CDR3 is TGTGCCAGCAGTTCCCCCCGGGACGGTCGGTTAAGAGGCTACACCTTC.